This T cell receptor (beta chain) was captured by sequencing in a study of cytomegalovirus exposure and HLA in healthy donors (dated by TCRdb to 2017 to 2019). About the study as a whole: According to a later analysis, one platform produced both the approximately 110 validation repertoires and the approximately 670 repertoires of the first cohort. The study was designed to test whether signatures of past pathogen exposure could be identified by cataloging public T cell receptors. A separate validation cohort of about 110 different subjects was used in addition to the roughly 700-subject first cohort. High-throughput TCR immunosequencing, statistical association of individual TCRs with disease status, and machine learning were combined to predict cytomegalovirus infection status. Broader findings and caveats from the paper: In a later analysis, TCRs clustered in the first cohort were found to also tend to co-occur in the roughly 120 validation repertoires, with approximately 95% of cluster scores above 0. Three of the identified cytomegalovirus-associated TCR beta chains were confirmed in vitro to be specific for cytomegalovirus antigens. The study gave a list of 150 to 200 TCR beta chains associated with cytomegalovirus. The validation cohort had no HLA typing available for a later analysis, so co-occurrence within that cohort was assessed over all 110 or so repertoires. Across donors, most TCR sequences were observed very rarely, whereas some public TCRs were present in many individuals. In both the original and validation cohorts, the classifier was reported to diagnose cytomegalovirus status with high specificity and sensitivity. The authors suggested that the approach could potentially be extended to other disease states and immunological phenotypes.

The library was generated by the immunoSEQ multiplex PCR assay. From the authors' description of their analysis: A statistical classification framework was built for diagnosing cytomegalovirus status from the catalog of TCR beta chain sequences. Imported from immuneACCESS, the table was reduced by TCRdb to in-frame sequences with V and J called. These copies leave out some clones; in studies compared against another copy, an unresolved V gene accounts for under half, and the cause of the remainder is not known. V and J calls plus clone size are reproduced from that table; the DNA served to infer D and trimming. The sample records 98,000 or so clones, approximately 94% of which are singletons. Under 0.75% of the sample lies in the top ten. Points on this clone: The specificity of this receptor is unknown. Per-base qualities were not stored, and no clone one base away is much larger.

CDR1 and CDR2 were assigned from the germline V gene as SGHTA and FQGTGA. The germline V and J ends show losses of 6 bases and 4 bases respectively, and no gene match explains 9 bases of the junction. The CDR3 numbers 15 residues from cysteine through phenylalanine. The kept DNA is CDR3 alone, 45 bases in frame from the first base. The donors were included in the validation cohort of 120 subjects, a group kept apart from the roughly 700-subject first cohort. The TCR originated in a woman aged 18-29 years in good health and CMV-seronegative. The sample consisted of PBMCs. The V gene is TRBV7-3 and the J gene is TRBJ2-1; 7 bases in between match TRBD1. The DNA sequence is TGTGCCAGCAGTGTCCCCGGGACAGTATACAATGAGCAGTTCTTC. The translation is CASSVPGTVYNEQFF.